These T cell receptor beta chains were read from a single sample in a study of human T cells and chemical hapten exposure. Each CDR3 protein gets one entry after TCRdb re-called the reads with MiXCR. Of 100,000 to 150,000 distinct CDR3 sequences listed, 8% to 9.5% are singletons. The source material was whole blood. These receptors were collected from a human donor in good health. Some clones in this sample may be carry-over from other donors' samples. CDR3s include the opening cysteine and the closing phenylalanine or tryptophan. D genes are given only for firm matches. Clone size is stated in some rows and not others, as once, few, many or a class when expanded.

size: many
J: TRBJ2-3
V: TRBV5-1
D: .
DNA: TGCGCCAGCCGTTTACTTACAGATACGCAGTATTTT
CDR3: CASRLLTDTQYF

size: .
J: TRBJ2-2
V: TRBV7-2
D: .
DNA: TGTGCCAGCAGCTTAGTTGCGGGGACCGGGGAGCTGTTTTTT
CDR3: CASSLVAGTGELFF

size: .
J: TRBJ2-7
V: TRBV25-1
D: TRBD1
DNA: TGTGCCAGCAGAACCGCCAGCCCGGGACAGGCCGAGCAGTACTTC
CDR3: CASRTASPGQAEQYF

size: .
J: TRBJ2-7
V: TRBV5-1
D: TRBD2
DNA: TGCGCCAGCATCTTGGACGAGGGACTAGCGGGAGCCTACGAGCAGTACTTC
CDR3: CASILDEGLAGAYEQYF

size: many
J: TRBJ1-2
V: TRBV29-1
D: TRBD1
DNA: TGCAGCGTTGAAGCAGGGGGCTATGGCTACACCTTC
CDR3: CSVEAGGYGYTF

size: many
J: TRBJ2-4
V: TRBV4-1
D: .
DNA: TGCGCCAGCAGCCACGCGCCTCCCGAAGCCAAAAACATTCAGTACTTC
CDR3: CASSHAPPEAKNIQYF

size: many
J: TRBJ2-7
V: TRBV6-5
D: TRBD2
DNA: TGTGCCAGCAGTGAGGGACTAGCGATCGGGGAGCAGTACTTC
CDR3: CASSEGLAIGEQYF

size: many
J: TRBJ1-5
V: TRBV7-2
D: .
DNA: TGTGCCAGCAGCGTAAGGGGGGATCAGCCCCAGCATTTT
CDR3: CASSVRGDQPQHF

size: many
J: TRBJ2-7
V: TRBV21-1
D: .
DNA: TGTGCCAGCAGACCGACAGGGAGGGCCTACGAGCAGTACTTC
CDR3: CASRPTGRAYEQYF

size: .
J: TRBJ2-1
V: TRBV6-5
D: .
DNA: TGTGCCAGCAGTTATCAGGGGAAACTTTACAATGAGCAGTTCTTC
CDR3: CASSYQGKLYNEQFF

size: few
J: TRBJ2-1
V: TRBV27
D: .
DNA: TGTGCCAGCAGGGGCGGAGTAATCTACAATGAGCAGTTCTTC
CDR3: CASRGGVIYNEQFF

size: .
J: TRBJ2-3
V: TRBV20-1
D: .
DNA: TGCAGTGCAATGGACACCTCGGCCGGCACAGATACGCAGTATTTT
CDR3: CSAMDTSAGTDTQYF

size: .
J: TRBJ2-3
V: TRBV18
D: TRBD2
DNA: TGTGCCAGCTCACCACCGTCACTAGCGGGAGAGGGGACAGATACGCAGTATTTT
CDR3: CASSPPSLAGEGTDTQYF

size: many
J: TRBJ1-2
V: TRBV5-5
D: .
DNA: TGTGCCAGCAGCTGGACTCACGGGCAGAAGTCCTATGGCTACACCTTC
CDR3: CASSWTHGQKSYGYTF

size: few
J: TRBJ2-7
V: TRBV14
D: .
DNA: TGTGCCAGCAGCCAAGATGTGGGGGAGCAGTACTTC
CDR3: CASSQDVGEQYF

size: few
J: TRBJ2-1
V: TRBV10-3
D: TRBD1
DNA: TGTGCCATCAGTGAGTCCAAGACAGGGATCAATGAGCAGTTCTTC
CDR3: CAISESKTGINEQFF

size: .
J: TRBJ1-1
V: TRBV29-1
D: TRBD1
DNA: TGCAGTGTCAAAGGACAGGGGGCGGGCACTGAAGCTTTCTTT
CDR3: CSVKGQGAGTEAFF

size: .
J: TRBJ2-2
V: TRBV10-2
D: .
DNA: TGCGCCAGCAGTGAGTCGAAAACCGCGAACACCGGGGAGCTGTTTTTT
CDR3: CASSESKTANTGELFF

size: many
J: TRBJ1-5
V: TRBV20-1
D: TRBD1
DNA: TGCAGTGCTAGAGATCAATTAACAGGGGCAAAGCCCCAGCATTTT
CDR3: CSARDQLTGAKPQHF

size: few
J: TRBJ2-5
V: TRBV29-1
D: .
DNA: TGCAGCGTTGAAGATCGTGGACAGAAACCTGAACAAGTTGGAGAGACCCAGTACTTC
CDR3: CSVEDRGQKPEQVGETQYF

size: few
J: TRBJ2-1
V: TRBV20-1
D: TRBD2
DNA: TGCAGTGCCCAGACTAGCGGGGGGGCGGTCTACAATGAGCAGTTCTTC
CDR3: CSAQTSGGAVYNEQFF

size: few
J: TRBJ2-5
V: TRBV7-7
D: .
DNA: TGTGCCAGCAGCTTAGGGGGGACAAAGACGGAGACCCAGTACTTC
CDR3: CASSLGGTKTETQYF

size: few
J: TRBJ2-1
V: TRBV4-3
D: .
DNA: TGCGCCAGCAGCCAAGATAAAGGGCTATACAATGAGCAGTTCTTC
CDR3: CASSQDKGLYNEQFF

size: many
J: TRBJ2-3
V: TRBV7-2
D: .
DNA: TGTGCCAGCAGCTTAGAGGGGGGTACAGATACGCAGTATTTT
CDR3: CASSLEGGTDTQYF

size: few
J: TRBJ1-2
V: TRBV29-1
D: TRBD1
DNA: TGCAGCGTGGGACAGCCGTCATCAGTAGGCTACACCTTC
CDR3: CSVGQPSSVGYTF

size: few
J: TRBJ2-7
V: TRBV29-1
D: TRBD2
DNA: TGCAGCGTTGAATCGGCGCGGGAGAACCACGAGCAGTACTTC
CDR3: CSVESARENHEQYF

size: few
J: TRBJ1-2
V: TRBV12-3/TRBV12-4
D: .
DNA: TGTGCCAGCAGTTTAAGCCAGGGATGGGGGAGGAACTATGGCTACACCTTC
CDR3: CASSLSQGWGRNYGYTF

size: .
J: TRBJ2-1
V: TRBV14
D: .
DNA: TGTGCCAGCAGCCCCTATAAAGAGGGACCCTACAATGAGCAGTTATTC
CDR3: CASSPYKEGPYNEQLF

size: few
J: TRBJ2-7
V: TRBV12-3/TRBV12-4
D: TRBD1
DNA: TGTGCCAGCAGTCGAGGGGGCCACGAGCAGTACTTC
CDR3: CASSRGGHEQYF

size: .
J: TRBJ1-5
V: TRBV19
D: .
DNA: TGTGCCAGTAGTATATCAGATAGCAATCAGCCCCAGCATTTT
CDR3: CASSISDSNQPQHF

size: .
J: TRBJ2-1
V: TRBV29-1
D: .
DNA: TGCAGCGCCCCCAAGGCAGGCGCTGAGCAGTTCTTC
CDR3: CSAPKAGAEQFF

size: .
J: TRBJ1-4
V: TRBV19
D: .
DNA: TGTGCCAGTAGTGCCCACAGGAGTAATGAAAAACTGTTTTTT
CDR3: CASSAHRSNEKLFF